A selection of T cell receptor beta chains follows, all from one sample in a study of blood T cell repertoires in COVID-19. Assay: immunoSEQ multiplex PCR; the TCRdb copy retains only in-frame clones and omits some. Here the sample spans roughly 120,000 clones, approximately 88% being singletons. The specimen sequenced was peripheral blood. The receptors here all came from a woman in her seventies with acute or convalescent COVID-19. The CDR3 runs from the conserved cysteine through the conserved F or W. D genes are given only for firm matches. Expanded clones get a size class; other rows say once, few or many, or leave the size out.

size | length | J | D | V | DNA | CDR3
once | 14 | TRBJ2-2 | . | TRBV11-2 | TGTGCCAGCAAGTACGGGGGGCACACCGGGGAGCTGTTTTTT | CASKYGGHTGELFF
few | 14 | TRBJ1-6 | . | TRBV6-5 | TGTGCCAGCAGGAAAGGGGGATATAATTCACCCCTCCACTTT | CASRKGGYNSPLHF
. | 14 | TRBJ1-2 | TRBD1 | TRBV2 | TGTGCCAGCAGCGTTAGACAGGGGGCCGATGACTACACCTTC | CASSVRQGADDYTF
. | 15 | TRBJ2-2 | . | TRBV15 | TGTGCCACCAGCAGAGAAGGGGCAGGCACCGGGGAGCTGTTTTTT | CATSREGAGTGELFF
. | 14 | TRBJ2-7 | . | TRBV6-6 | TGTGCCAGCAGTTACTCGATTGCGGTCCGCGAGCAGTACTTC | CASSYSIAVREQYF
. | 13 | TRBJ2-5 | . | TRBV5-1 | TGCGCCAGCAGCTTCGGGGGAGAAGAGACCCAGTACTTC | CASSFGGEETQYF
once | 16 | TRBJ2-3 | TRBD2 | TRBV28 | TGTGCCAGCTGGGGGTGGGGGCGGGAGGAAACAGATACGCAGTATTTT | CASWGWGREETDTQYF
. | 14 | TRBJ2-3 | . | TRBV6-5 | TGTGCCAGTGCCCGGGAACTCAACACAGATACGCAGTATTTT | CASARELNTDTQYF
. | 13 | TRBJ1-5 | TRBD1 | TRBV14 | TGTGCCAGCAAACAGGGGAACAATCAGCCCCAGCATTTT | CASKQGNNQPQHF
. | 16 | TRBJ2-1 | TRBD1 | TRBV5-1 | TGCGCCAGCAGCTGGAACGACAGGGGTTCCTACAATGAGCAGTTCTTC | CASSWNDRGSYNEQFF
. | 17 | TRBJ2-4 | TRBD2 | TRBV6-2/TRBV6-3 | TGTGCCAGCAGCCCTGGGGTGCTAGCGGGGATCAAAAACATTCAGTACTTC | CASSPGVLAGIKNIQYF
. | 13 | TRBJ1-6 | . | TRBV28 | TGTGCCACCGGCGGCAGAGATAATTCACCCCTCCACTTT | CATGGRDNSPLHF
. | 16 | TRBJ2-2 | . | TRBV9 | TGTGCCAGCGGGAAGGGGCTACTAACGAACACCGGGGAGCTGTTTTTT | CASGKGLLTNTGELFF
. | 14 | TRBJ2-2 | . | TRBV6-5 | TGTGCCAGCAGTCGCCAGGGGAAAACCGGGGAGCTGCTTTTT | CASSRQGKTGELLF
. | 13 | TRBJ2-1 | . | TRBV7-9 | TGTGCCAGCAGCCCCGGACAGTACAATGAGCAGTTCTTC | CASSPGQYNEQFF
. | 15 | TRBJ2-2 | TRBD1 | TRBV7-3 | TGTGCCAGCAGCTCGTCGGGACAGGCAACCGGGGAGCTGTTTTTT | CASSSSGQATGELFF
. | 16 | TRBJ1-3 | TRBD1 | TRBV3-1/TRBV3-2 | TGTGCCAGCAGCCAACTAGACAGGGCCCCTGGAAACACCATATATTTT | CASSQLDRAPGNTIYF
few | 15 | TRBJ2-1 | TRBD2 | TRBV3-1/TRBV3-2 | TGTGCCAGCAGCCAAGGAAGCGGGGCCCACAATGAGCAGTTCTTC | CASSQGSGAHNEQFF
. | 13 | TRBJ2-4 | TRBD2 | TRBV6-2/TRBV6-3 | TGTGCCAGCAGTCTAGCGGGGGGAAACATTCAGTACTTC | CASSLAGGNIQYF
. | 14 | TRBJ2-2 | TRBD2 | TRBV5-1 | TGCGCCAGCCAGCGGGAGGGAGAAACCGGGGAGCTGTTTTTT | CASQREGETGELFF
. | 15 | TRBJ2-1 | TRBD1 | TRBV9 | TGTGCCAGCAGTGTCCGGGACAGTTGGCCCAATGAGCAGTTCTTC | CASSVRDSWPNEQFF
few | 15 | TRBJ1-6 | TRBD1 | TRBV5-4 | TGTGCCAGCAGCAATAGACAGGGCAATAATTCACCCCTCCACTTT | CASSNRQGNNSPLHF
. | 15 | TRBJ1-6 | TRBD1 | TRBV3-1/TRBV3-2 | TGTGCCAGCAGCCAAGAAGGACAGGGGGATTCACCCCTCCACTTT | CASSQEGQGDSPLHF
. | 15 | TRBJ1-3 | TRBD1 | TRBV7-8 | TGTGCCAGCAGCTTAGCCCAGGGGGTCGGAAACACCATATATTTT | CASSLAQGVGNTIYF
few | 13 | TRBJ1-2 | . | TRBV7-2 | TGTGCCAGCAGCTTAGGGGCAGGGGATGGCTACACCTTC | CASSLGAGDGYTF
few | 13 | TRBJ1-1 | . | TRBV29-1 | TGCAGCGTTGCAGACGTTCGGAACACTGAAGCTTTCTTT | CSVADVRNTEAFF
. | 17 | TRBJ1-4 | . | TRBV19 | TGTGCCAGTAGTATCGCCCACCAGTGGCCAACTAATGAAAAACTGTTTTTT | CASSIAHQWPTNEKLFF
. | 13 | TRBJ2-1 | TRBD1 | TRBV6-5 | TGTGCCAGCAGTCGGACAGGGGAAAATGAGCAGTTCTTC | CASSRTGENEQFF
few | 14 | TRBJ1-4 | . | TRBV5-1 | TGCGCCAGCAGCGGCGGGGGGATTAATGAAAAACTGTTTTTT | CASSGGGINEKLFF
. | 11 | TRBJ2-7 | . | TRBV7-8 | TGTGCCAGCAGCCTAACCTACGAGCAGTACTTC | CASSLTYEQYF
. | 14 | TRBJ2-7 | . | TRBV6-5 | TGTGCCAGCAGTTACTTGGCTGACACCTACGAGCAGTACTTC | CASSYLADTYEQYF
. | 12 | TRBJ1-1 | . | TRBV12-3/TRBV12-4 | TGTGCCAGCAGTTTAGTGGACTCTCGAGCTTTCTTT | CASSLVDSRAFF
. | 15 | TRBJ1-5 | . | TRBV27 | TGTGCCAGCAGTCACCGGAGTTATAGCAATCAGCCCCAGCATTTT | CASSHRSYSNQPQHF
. | 13 | TRBJ1-1 | . | TRBV11-2 | TGTGCCAGCAGCCCAAGGAGGTACACTGAAGCTTTCTTT | CASSPRRYTEAFF
few | 15 | TRBJ1-4 | . | TRBV6-1 | TGTGCCAGCAGTGAGACAGGAGATCCCTTAGAAAAACTGTTTTTT | CASSETGDPLEKLFF
. | 18 | TRBJ2-7 | TRBD1 | TRBV18 | TGTGCCAGCTCACCGTCCGGACAGGGGACAGGCTATACCTACGAGCAGTACTTC | CASSPSGQGTGYTYEQYF
. | 19 | TRBJ1-1 | TRBD1 | TRBV7-9 | TGTGCCAGCAGCTTCCAGAGCATTCGGGACAGGGGGCGCGAGGTTGAAGCTTTCTTT | CASSFQSIRDRGREVEAFF
. | 15 | TRBJ2-1 | TRBD2 | TRBV7-9 | TGTGCCAGCAGCTTAACGATAGCGGGAGAAAATGAGCAGTTCTTC | CASSLTIAGENEQFF
. | 15 | TRBJ1-1 | TRBD1 | TRBV9 | TGTGCCAGCAGCCCTGGGACAGGGACGAACACTGAAGCTTTCTTT | CASSPGTGTNTEAFF
. | 15 | TRBJ1-4 | TRBD1 | TRBV6-5 | TGTGCCAGCAGTTACGAGGGGGCCGGTAATGAAAAACTGTTTTTT | CASSYEGAGNEKLFF
. | 15 | TRBJ1-4 | . | TRBV18 | TGTGCCAGCTCTCCCCAGGGGTCGAGTCGGGAAAAACTGTTTTTT | CASSPQGSSREKLFF
. | 13 | TRBJ1-4 | . | TRBV7-9 | TGTGCCAGCAGCTTTCGGACTGATGAAAAACTGTTTTTT | CASSFRTDEKLFF
. | 15 | TRBJ2-1 | TRBD2 | TRBV6-4 | TGTGCCAGCAGTGTTGAAGCGGGGGGGTTCGATGAGCAGTTCTTC | CASSVEAGGFDEQFF
. | 13 | TRBJ1-1 | . | TRBV6-1 | TGTGCCAGCAGTGAACGGGGAAACACTGAAGCTTTCTTT | CASSERGNTEAFF
. | 13 | TRBJ1-6 | . | TRBV29-1 | TGCAGCGTTAGGGACATCTGGAATTCACCCCTCCACTTT | CSVRDIWNSPLHF
once | 16 | TRBJ2-5 | TRBD1 | TRBV5-4 | TGTGCCAGCAGCAAGGGACAGGAAAGAAGTAAAGAGACCCAGTACTTC | CASSKGQERSKETQYF
. | 13 | TRBJ1-1 | . | TRBV5-1 | TGCGCCAGCAGCGCCTTGGTCCCCGGGGAGGCTTTCTTT | CASSALVPGEAFF
once | 13 | TRBJ2-1 | . | TRBV6-5 | TGTGCCACCCGAGGGGGTCCGGTCGATGAGCAGTTCTTC | CATRGGPVDEQFF
few | 16 | TRBJ2-7 | TRBD2 | TRBV2 | TGTGCCAGCAGTGAACCGTTAAGACTAGCATCCCGGGAGCAGTACTTC | CASSEPLRLASREQYF
. | 13 | TRBJ1-1 | . | TRBV2 | TGTGCCAGCACCGAGGAGGTGGTGATGGACGCTTTCTTT | CASTEEVVMDAFF
once | 18 | TRBJ1-4 | . | TRBV4-1 | TGCGCCAGCAGCCAAGATATTACGGGGGAAACAACTAATGAAAAACTGTTTTTT | CASSQDITGETTNEKLFF
. | 15 | TRBJ2-2 | . | TRBV11-2 | TGTGCCAGCAGCACCCGACGCAGGGGCACCGGGGAGCTGTTTTTT | CASSTRRRGTGELFF
few | 15 | TRBJ2-7 | TRBD1 | TRBV5-6 | TGTGCCAGCAGTCCTGGACAGGGGCGCCCCTACGAGCAGTACTTC | CASSPGQGRPYEQYF
. | 13 | TRBJ2-1 | . | TRBV7-9 | TGTGCCAGCAGCTTCCGACAGACGGATGAGCAGTTCTTC | CASSFRQTDEQFF